This T cell receptor (beta chain) was captured by sequencing in a study of graft-versus-host responses after intestinal transplantation. Study summary: Transplantation in recipients was multivisceral, liver-intestinal, or isolated intestinal. Recipients uniformly received anti-thymocyte globulin induction, followed by tacrolimus and steroids for 3 to 4 years. Study conclusions and caveats: Among recipient marrow samples, GvH clones were found; some appeared first in ileum or blood.

Sequenced by immunoSEQ multiplex PCR; TCRdb stores in-frame clones only, minus some. This table has some 70,000 clones, about nine tenths appearing once. Comments on this clone: Its specificity is unknown.

Germline CDR1 and CDR2: MNHNS and SASEGT. The CDR3 is made up of 14 amino acids. Trimming took off 1 base at V and 4 bases at J, with 11 bases between the two ends. The sample in question was unstimulated CD8+ T cells sorted from spleen or lymph node cells, obtained before transplant. This receptor was obtained from a human donor who was the organ donor for an intestinal transplant. V gene TRBV6-1 combines with J gene TRBJ2-7; the D is unclear. The CDR3 protein is CASSEVLGAYEQYF. CDR3 sequence (DNA): TGTGCCAGCAGTGAAGTACTTGGAGCATACGAGCAGTACTTC.